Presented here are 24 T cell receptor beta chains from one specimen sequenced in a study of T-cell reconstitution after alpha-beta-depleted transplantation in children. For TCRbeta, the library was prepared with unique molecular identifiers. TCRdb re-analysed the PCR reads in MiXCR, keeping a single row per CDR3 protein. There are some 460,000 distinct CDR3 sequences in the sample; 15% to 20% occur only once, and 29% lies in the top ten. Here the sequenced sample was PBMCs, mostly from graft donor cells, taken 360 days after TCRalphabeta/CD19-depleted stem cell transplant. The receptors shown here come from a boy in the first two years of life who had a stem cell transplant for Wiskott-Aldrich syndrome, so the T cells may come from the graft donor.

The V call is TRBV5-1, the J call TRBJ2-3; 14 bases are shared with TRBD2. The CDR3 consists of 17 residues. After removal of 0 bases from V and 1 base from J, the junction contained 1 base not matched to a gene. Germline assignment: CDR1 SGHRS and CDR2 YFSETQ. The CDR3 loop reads CASSLVTSGRGTDTQYF. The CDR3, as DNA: TGCGCCAGCAGCTTGGTGACTAGCGGGAGGGGCACAGATACGCAGTATTTT. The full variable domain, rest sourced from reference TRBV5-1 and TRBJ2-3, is KAGVTQTPRYLIKTRGQQVTLSCSPISGHRSVSWYQQTPGQGLQFLFEYFSETQRNKGNFPGRFSGRQFSNSRSEMNVSTLELGDSALYLCASSLVTSGRGTDTQYFGPGTRLTVL.

The CDR3 is CASSLVGTSGRSGEQFF. CDR3 nucleotides: TGTGCCAGCAGCTTAGTTGGGACTAGCGGGAGAAGTGGGGAGCAGTTCTTC. The J gene is TRBJ2-1, the V gene TRBV7-2; 14 nucleotides line up with TRBD2. Germline CDR1 reads SGHTA; CDR2 reads FQGNSA. J lost 10 bases, V lost 1 base, and 9 bases had no gene match. This CDR3 region has 17 residues.

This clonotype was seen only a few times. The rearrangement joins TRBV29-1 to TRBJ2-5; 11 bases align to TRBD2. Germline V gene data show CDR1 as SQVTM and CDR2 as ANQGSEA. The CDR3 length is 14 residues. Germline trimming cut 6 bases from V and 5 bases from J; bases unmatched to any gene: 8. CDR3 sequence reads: CSVILAGVWETQYF. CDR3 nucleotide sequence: TGCAGCGTCATACTAGCGGGAGTGTGGGAGACCCAGTACTTC.

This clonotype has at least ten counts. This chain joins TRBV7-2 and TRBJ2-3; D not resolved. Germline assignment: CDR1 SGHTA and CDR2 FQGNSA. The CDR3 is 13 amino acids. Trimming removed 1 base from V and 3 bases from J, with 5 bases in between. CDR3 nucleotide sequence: TGTGCCAGCAGCTTAGTCTTGACAGATACGCAGTATTTT. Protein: CASSLVLTDTQYF.

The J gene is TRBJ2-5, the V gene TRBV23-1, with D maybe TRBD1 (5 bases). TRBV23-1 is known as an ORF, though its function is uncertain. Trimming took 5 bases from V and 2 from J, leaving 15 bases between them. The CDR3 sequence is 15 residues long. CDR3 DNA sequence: TGCGCCAGCAGTGAGGACATTGCTTCTCAAGAGACCCAGTACTTC. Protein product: CASSEDIASQETQYF.

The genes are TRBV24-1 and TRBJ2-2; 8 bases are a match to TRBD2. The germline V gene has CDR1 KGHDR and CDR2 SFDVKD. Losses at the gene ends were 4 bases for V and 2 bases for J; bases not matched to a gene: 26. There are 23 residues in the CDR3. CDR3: CATSERGLVPSTARNRNTGELFF. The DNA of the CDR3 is TGTGCCACCAGTGAGAGGGGACTAGTCCCCTCCACCGCCAGGAATCGAAACACCGGGGAGCTGTTTTTT.

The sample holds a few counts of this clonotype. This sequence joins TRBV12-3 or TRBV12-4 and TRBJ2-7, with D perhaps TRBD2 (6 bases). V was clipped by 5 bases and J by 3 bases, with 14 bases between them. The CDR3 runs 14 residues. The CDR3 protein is CASSETGRFYEQYF. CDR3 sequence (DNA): TGTGCCAGCAGTGAAACCGGGAGATTCTACGAGCAGTACTTC.

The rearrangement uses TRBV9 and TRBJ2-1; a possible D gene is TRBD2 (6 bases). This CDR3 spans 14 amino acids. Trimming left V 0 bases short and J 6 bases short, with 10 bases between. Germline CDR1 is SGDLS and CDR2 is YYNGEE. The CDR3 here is CASSVGTSLNEQFF. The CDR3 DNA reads TGTGCCAGCAGCGTAGGAACTAGCCTCAATGAGCAGTTCTTC.

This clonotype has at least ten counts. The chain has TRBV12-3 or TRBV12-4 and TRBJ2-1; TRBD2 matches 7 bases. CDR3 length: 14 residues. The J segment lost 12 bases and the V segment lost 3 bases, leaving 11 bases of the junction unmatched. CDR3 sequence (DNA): TGTGCCAGCAGTTTGGTGGGGGGGTGGGTATGGCAGTTCTTC. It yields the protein CASSLVGGWVWQFF.

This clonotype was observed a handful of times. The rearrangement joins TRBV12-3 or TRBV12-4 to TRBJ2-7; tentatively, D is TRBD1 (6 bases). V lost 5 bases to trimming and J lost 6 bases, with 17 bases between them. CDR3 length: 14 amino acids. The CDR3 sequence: CASSPPGTSSEQYF. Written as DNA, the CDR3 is TGTGCCAGCAGTCCCCCCGGGACAAGTAGCGAGCAGTACTTC.

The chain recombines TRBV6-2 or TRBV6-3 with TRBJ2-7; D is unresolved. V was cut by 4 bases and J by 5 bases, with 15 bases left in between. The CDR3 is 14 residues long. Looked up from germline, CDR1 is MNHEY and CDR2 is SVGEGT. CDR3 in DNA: TGTGCCAGCAGTTCACGTTATCCCGTAAACGAGCAGTACTTC. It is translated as CASSSRYPVNEQYF.

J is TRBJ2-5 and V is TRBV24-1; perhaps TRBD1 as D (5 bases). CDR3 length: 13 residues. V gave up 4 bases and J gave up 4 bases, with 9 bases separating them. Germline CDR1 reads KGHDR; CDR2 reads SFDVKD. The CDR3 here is CATSDDSPETQYF. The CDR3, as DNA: TGTGCCACCAGTGACGACAGCCCAGAGACCCAGTACTTC.

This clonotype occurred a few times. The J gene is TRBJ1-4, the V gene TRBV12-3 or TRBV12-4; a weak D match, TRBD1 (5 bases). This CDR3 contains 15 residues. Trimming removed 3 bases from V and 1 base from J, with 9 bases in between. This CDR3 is CASSFWGVTNEKLFF. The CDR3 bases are TGTGCCAGCAGTTTTTGGGGGGTAACTAATGAAAAACTGTTTTTT.

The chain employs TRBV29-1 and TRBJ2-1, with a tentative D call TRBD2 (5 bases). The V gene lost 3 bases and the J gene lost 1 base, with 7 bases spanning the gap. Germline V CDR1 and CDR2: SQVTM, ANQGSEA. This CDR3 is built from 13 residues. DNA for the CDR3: TGCAGCGTTGACGGGATTTCCTACAATGAGCAGTTCTTC. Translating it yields CSVDGISYNEQFF.

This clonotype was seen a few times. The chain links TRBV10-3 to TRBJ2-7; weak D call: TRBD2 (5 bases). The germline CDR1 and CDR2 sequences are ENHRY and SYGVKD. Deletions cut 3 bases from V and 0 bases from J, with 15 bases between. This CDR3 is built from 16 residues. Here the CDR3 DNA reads TGTGCCATCAGTGAACTCCAGGAGGCTAGCTCCTACGAGCAGTACTTC. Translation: CAISELQEASSYEQYF.

The chain's CDR3 is CASSLHHLAGPLGGELFF. CDR3 DNA: TGCGCCAGCAGCCTACACCATCTAGCGGGACCTTTAGGCGGGGAGCTGTTTTTT. V gene TRBV5-1 combines with J gene TRBJ2-2; TRBD2 aligns across 9 bases. Germline V gene lookup returns CDR1 SGHRS and CDR2 YFSETQ. V was clipped by 4 bases and J by 7 bases; unmatched bases: 17. This CDR3 is built from 18 residues.

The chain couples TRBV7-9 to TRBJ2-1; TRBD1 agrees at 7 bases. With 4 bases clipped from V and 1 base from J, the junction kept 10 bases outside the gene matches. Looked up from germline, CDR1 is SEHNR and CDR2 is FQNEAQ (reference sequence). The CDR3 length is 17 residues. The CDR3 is CASSYTGAKRSYNEQFF. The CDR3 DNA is TGTGCCAGCAGCTACACAGGGGCGAAGAGATCCTACAATGAGCAGTTCTTC.

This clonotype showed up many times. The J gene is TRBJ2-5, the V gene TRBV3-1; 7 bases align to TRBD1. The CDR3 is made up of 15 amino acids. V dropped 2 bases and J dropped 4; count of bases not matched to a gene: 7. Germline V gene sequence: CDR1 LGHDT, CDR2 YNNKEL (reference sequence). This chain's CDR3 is CASSQTLTGRETQYF. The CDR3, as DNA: TGTGCCAGCAGCCAAACCCTGACAGGGCGAGAGACCCAGTACTTC.

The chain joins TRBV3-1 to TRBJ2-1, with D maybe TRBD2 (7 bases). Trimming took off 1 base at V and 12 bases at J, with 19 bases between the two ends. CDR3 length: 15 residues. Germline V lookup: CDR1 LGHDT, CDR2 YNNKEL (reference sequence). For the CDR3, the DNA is TGTGCCAGCAGCCAAGCCTGGGGGCGGGAGAGTGGGCAGTTCTTC. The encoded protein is CASSQAWGRESGQFF.

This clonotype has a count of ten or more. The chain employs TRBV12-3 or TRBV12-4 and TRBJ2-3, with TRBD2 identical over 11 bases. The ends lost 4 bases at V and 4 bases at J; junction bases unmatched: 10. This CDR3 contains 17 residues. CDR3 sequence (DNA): TGTGCCAGCAGTTCCCATCCACTAGCGGGGGACCCAGATACGCAGTATTTT. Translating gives CASSSHPLAGDPDTQYF.

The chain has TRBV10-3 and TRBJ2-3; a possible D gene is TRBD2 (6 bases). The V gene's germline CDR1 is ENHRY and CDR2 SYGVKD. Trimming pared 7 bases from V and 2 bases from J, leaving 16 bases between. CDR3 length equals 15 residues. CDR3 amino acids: CAINRGGGATDTQYF. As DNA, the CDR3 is TGTGCCATCAATCGAGGCGGCGGGGCCACAGATACGCAGTATTTT.

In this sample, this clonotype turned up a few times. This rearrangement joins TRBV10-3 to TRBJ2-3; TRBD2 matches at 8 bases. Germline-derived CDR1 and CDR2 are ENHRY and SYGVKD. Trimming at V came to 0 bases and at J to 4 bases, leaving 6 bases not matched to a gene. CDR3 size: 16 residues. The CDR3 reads CAISESRSGSADTQYF. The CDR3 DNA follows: TGTGCCATCAGTGAGTCTAGGAGCGGGAGCGCAGATACGCAGTATTTT.

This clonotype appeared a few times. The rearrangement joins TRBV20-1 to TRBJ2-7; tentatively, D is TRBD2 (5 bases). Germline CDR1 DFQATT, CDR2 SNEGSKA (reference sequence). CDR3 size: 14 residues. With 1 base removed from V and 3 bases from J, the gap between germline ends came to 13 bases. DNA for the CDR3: TGCAGTGCTAGAGTGAGGGAGAAGGTCTACGAGCAGTACTTC. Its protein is CSARVREKVYEQYF.

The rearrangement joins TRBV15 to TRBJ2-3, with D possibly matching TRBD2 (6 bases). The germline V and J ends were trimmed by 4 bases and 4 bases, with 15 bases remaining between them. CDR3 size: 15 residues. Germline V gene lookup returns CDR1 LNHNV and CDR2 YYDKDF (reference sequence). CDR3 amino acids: CATSTRGGGADTQYF. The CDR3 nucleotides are TGTGCCACCAGCACTAGAGGAGGAGGGGCAGATACGCAGTATTTT.